This T cell receptor (beta chain) was sequenced in a study of patients and donors after allogeneic stem cell transplantation. Each CDR3 protein gets one entry after TCRdb re-called the RT-PCR reads with MiXCR. The sample shows about 960,000 distinct CDR3 sequences, under 20% of them seen only once. This CDR3 has 16 amino acids. Germline V gene sequence: CDR1 SGHTA, CDR2 FQGNSA. Trimming took off 2 bases at V and 4 bases at J, with 15 bases between the two ends. This clonotype was counted between two and nine times. The sequence was collected from a human donor who was either an allogeneic HSCT recipient or a stem cell or donor lymphocyte infusion donor (not recorded which). It is not recorded whose cells these are; they may come from a transplant donor. Sequencing was carried out using blood, either unsorted or a sorted T cell fraction (not recorded which). V is TRBV7-2 and J is TRBJ1-5; the D is unclear. The DNA for the CDR3 is TGTGCCAGCAGCTTAATTGTGGGATACCGAAATCAGCCCCAGCATTTT. Its translation: CASSLIVGYRNQPQHF.